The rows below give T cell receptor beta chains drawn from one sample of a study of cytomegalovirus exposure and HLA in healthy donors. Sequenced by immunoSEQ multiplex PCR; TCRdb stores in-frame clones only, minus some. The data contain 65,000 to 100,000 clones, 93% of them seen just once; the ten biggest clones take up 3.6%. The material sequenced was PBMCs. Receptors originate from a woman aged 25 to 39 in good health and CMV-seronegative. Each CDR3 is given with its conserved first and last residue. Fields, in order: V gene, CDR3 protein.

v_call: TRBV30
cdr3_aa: CAGYRDSSYEQYF

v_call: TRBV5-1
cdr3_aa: CASSSGTGLTEAFF

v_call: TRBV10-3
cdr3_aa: CAISESTGGPYGYTF

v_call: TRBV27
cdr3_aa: CASSLSGTGGPYEQYF

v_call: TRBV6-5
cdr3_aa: CASSYDRGENTEAFF

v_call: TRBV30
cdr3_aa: CAWRGQGAGELFF

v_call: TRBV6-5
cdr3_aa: CAGQGQGATDTQYF

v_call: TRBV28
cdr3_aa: CASSLKRGVNTEAFF

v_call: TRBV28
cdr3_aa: CASSLENYGYTF

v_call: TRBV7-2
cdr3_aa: CASSWGGGTSYNEQFF

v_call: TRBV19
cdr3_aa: CASNPPGQIYEQYF

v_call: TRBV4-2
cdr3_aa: CASSQESWDTSTNEKLFF

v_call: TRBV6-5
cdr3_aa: CASSRQGVSADTQYF

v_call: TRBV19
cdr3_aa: CASSMIRQTYEQYF

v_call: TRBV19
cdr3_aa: CASSIEMRSTIYF

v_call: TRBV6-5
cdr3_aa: CASSLAGPYEQYF

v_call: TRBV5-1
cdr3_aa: CASSAGQNYGYTF

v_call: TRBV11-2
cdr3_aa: CASSYPGQGYEQYF

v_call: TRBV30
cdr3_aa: CAWSVPMTGAGNTIYF

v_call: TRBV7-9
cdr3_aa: CASSLEFGLSGNTIYF

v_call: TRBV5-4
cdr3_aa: CASSDVGGSYEQYF

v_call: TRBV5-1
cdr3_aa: CASSFGDATGYGYTF

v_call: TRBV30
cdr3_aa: CAFLIAGGPLAYNEQFF

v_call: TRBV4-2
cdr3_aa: CASSLGPGQASYEQYF

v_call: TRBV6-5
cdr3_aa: CASSGRMTNTGELFF

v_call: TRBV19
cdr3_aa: CATQVAGDEGDGYTF

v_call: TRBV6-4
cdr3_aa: CASSDLYRGAAYGYTF

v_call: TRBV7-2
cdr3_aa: CASSLETGGYTF

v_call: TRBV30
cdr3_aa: CAWSTGGGNQPQHF

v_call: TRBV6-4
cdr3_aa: CASSALAGVKVNEQFF

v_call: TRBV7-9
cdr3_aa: CASSLSGGITGELFF

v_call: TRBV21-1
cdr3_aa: CASSKARLLYSYEQYF

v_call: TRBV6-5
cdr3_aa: CASSYSDRSYEQYF

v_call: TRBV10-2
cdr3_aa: CANPRDISSYNSPLHF

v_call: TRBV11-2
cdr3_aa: CASSPRDFTDTQYF

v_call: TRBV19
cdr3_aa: CASSTLQGGNQPQHF

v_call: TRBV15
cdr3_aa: CATSRVPGQGSLYTF

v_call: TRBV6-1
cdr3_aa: CASRPTANYGYTF

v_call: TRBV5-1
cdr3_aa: CASSRGTSGRAGDEQFF

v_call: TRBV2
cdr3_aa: CASSPGTGDYGYTF

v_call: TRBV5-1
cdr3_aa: CASSLMQGANTGELFF

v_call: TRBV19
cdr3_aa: CASSQDPSGYEQYF

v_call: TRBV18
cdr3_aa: CASSPQTGNTEAFF

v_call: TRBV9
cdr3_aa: CASSVGLADGYEQYF

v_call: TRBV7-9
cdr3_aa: CASSLIGGRETQYF